This TCR beta chain was profiled in a study of shared clonotypes between healthy human individuals. At the level of the study: Samples came from a couple of female and three male donors aged 18 to 49.

Original handling: Junction-only immunoSEQ data arrived without quality scores, meaning filtering differed. Sequenced by immunoSEQ multiplex PCR; TCRdb stores in-frame clones only, minus some. That table gives V, J and clone size, and the DNA gave D and trimming. The sample has some 470,000 clones, 70% to 80% seen once. The specimen sequenced was PBMCs. The sequence was collected from a woman aged 40 to 49 in good health. Some clones in this sample may be carry-over from other donors' samples.

Here the CDR3 DNA reads TGTGCCAGTAGTATTTCAGGGATGAACACTGAAGCTTTCTTT. Residues: CASSISGMNTEAFF. The rearrangement links TRBV19 to TRBJ1-1; TRBD1 is a possible D gene (5 bases). CDR3 size: 14 residues. Germline lookup yields CDR1 LNHDA and CDR2 SQIVND (reference sequence). V gave up 3 bases and J gave up 0 bases, with 8 bases separating them.